This TCR beta chain comes out of a study of blood T cells in healthy people across ages. General study results and limits: Per million T cells, the diversity of TCR beta decreased roughly linearly as age advanced. Leaving the PBMCs unsorted stopped any conclusive comparison of naive versus antigen-experienced cells.

Concerning this clonotype: Its antigen is still unknown.

V dropped 4 bases and J dropped 4 bases, with 14 bases sitting between them. The CDR3 is 14 amino acids. Per germline, CDR1 SGHVS and CDR2 FNYEAQ. For the second PCR, which ran for about 6 to 11 cycles, a sample-barcoded 5' primer and a J-beta primer mix were used. Using its own MiXCR run on the 5' RACE reads, TCRdb lists one record per CDR3 protein. The repertoire holds roughly 700,000 distinct CDR3 sequences, with approximately 25% as singletons. Separately, the same data were catalogued under a study of T cells of mothers and their children.

The sequence derives from a boy aged 10-17 years in good health. The chain is built from TRBV7-6 and TRBJ2-7; tentative D call: TRBD1 (6 bases). The sample comprised blood. Here the CDR3 reads CASSSRDNGYEQYF. The CDR3, as DNA: TGTGCCAGCAGCTCTCGGGACAATGGGTACGAGCAGTACTTC.